Listed below are T cell receptor beta chains from one sample, sequenced in a study of graft-versus-host responses after intestinal transplantation. Measured with immunoSEQ multiplex PCR; TCRdb has only the in-frame clones, and not every one. Here the sample spans tens of thousands of clones, 80% to 85% being singletons. No cognate antigen is known for these TCRs. Sequencing was performed on unstimulated CD8+ T cells sorted from spleen or lymph node cells, taken before intestinal transplant. The receptors derive from a human donor who received an intestinal transplant. The CDR3 runs from the conserved cysteine through the conserved F or W. The order of the fields is J gene, D gene, V gene, clone size, CDR3 DNA, CDR3 protein. The D gene is left open where the match is weak. A row's size may be missing; if present it is once, few, many or a size class.

TRBJ1-4 - TRBV12-1 - TGTGCCAGCAGCTTTGCGCTGGGACAGGGGGAGAGAACTAATGAAAAACTGTTTTTT CASSFALGQGERTNEKLFF
TRBJ2-2 - TRBV27 - TGTGCCAGCACTCCCTGGATAGGGCAAACCGGGGAGCTGTTTTTT CASTPWIGQTGELFF
TRBJ2-2 TRBD2 TRBV5-4 once TGTGCCAGCGGGGGACTAGCCCCGAACACCGGGGAGCTGTTTTTT CASGGLAPNTGELFF
TRBJ2-2 - TRBV5-1 - TGCGCCAGCAGCTCATCCGACCAGAACACCGGGGAGCTGTTTTTT CASSSSDQNTGELFF
TRBJ2-7 TRBD2 TRBV10-3 - TGTGCCATCAGTGAGGGGGTAGCGGGAGTCTTGGACGAGCAGTACTTC CAISEGVAGVLDEQYF
TRBJ2-7 - TRBV2 - TGTGCCAGCAGTGACAGCTTCGAGCAGTACTTC CASSDSFEQYF
TRBJ1-1 TRBD1 TRBV7-9 many TGTGCCAGCAGTTTCGGGACAGAAAACACTGAAGCTTTCTTT CASSFGTENTEAFF
TRBJ1-2 - TRBV7-6 - TGTGCCAGCAGCTTATATCTGGACTATGGCTACACCTTC CASSLYLDYGYTF
TRBJ2-7 TRBD2 TRBV28 - TGTGCCAGCAGTCAAACCCCGGGACTAGCTTCGAGCTCCTACGAGCAGTACTTC CASSQTPGLASSSYEQYF
TRBJ2-1 - TRBV4-1 - TGCGCCAGCAGCCACGTTCATTGGACGAGCTCCTACAATGAGCAGTTCTTC CASSHVHWTSSYNEQFF
TRBJ1-4 - TRBV9 - TGTGCCAGCAGCCCCGCCGGGACGATCTATGAAAAACTGTTTTTT CASSPAGTIYEKLFF
TRBJ2-7 - TRBV19 few TGTGCCAGTAGTACCGCTCTAGGACTCCCGACCTACGAGCAGTACTTC CASSTALGLPTYEQYF
TRBJ2-7 TRBD2 TRBV6-5 - TGTGCCAGCACCCTCGGGACTAGCGGTTACTACGAGCAGTACTTC CASTLGTSGYYEQYF
TRBJ1-4 - TRBV28 - TGTGCCAGCAGCCTCTACAGGGTCTCTAATGAAAAACTGTTTTTT CASSLYRVSNEKLFF
TRBJ2-4 - TRBV12-5 - TGTGCTAGTGGCTCCGGGGGCATAGGAAACATTCAGTACTTC CASGSGGIGNIQYF
TRBJ2-5 TRBD1 TRBV5-1 once TGCGCCAGCAGCTCGGGACAGAGCCAAGAGACCCAGTACTTC CASSSGQSQETQYF
TRBJ2-7 TRBD2 TRBV4-1 once TGCGCCAGCAGCCAAGTGGGGGGGAGAGAGCAGTACTTC CASSQVGGREQYF